What follows are 9 T cell receptor beta chains derived from one specimen sequenced in a study of post-analysis software for immune sequencing data. The study's findings and limits: In patients, five or six TRBV segments were more frequent than in controls, with TRBV5-6, TRBV5-1 and TRBV20-1 among them.

For these receptors, no antigen is known. Unique molecular identifiers tagged the TCR beta cDNA libraries. Each CDR3 protein is one row after TCRdb ran MiXCR on the PCR reads. The data contain some 500,000 distinct CDR3 sequences, under 55% of them singletons. Material: blood. The receptors were sampled from a girl aged 5 to 17 with multiple sclerosis.

Only a few counts were recorded for this clonotype. The V gene is TRBV24-1, the J gene TRBJ2-5, with 7 bases fitting TRBD1. Trimming at V came to 4 bases and at J to 4 bases, leaving 11 bases not matched to a gene. The CDR3 spans 16 residues. Looked up from germline, CDR1 is KGHDR and CDR2 is SFDVKD. This CDR3 is CATSDAGLTGVETQYF. In DNA, the CDR3 is TGTGCCACCAGTGACGCTGGACTCACAGGGGTAGAGACCCAGTACTTC.

This clonotype was seen a single time. V usage is TRBV4-3 and J usage is TRBJ1-1, with 7 nucleotides matching TRBD1. CDR3 size: 14 residues. The germline gives CDR1 LGHNA, CDR2 YSLEER. Trimming at V came to 0 bases and at J to 9 bases, leaving 7 bases not matched to a gene. CDR3 region: CASSQDLLQGKAFF. CDR3 nucleotide sequence: TGCGCCAGCAGCCAAGATTTGTTACAGGGGAAAGCTTTCTTT.

The chain links TRBV5-1 to TRBJ2-5; 14 bases line up with TRBD2. The CDR3 is 15 residues long. Looked up from germline, CDR1 is SGHRS and CDR2 is YFSETQ. The V gene end was trimmed by 4 bases and the J gene end by 7 bases; junction bases not matched to a gene: 6. CDR3 DNA: TGCGCCAGCAGCGCGGGACTAGCGGGAGAAGGGACCCAGTACTTC. It translates to CASSAGLAGEGTQYF. Drawing the rest from reference TRBV5-1 and TRBJ2-5, the complete variable domain is KAGVTQTPRYLIKTRGQQVTLSCSPISGHRSVSWYQQTPGQGLQFLFEYFSETQRNKGNFPGRFSGRQFSNSRSEMNVSTLELGDSALYLCASSAGLAGEGTQYFGPGTRLLVL.

V gene TRBV20-1 combines with J gene TRBJ2-5; D is possibly TRBD2 (6 bases). CDR3 length: 14 residues. Germline V gene sequence: CDR1 DFQATT, CDR2 SNEGSKA (reference sequence). V dropped 5 bases and J dropped 4 bases, with 17 bases sitting between them. The CDR3 is CSAGNVLGGETQYF. In nucleotides, the CDR3 is TGCAGTGCTGGAAACGTTTTGGGGGGAGAGACCCAGTACTTC.

This clonotype turned up a few times. This rearrangement joins TRBV6-2 or TRBV6-3 to TRBJ2-1, with D perhaps being TRBD1 or TRBD2 (5 bases each). Trimming stripped 2 bases from V and 5 bases from J, with 10 bases between. The CDR3 has 14 residues. The germline V gene encodes CDR1 MNHEY and CDR2 SVGEGT. The CDR3 coding sequence is TGTGCCAGCAGTTACGGGACGGAAAACAATGAGCAGTTCTTC. Amino acids: CASSYGTENNEQFF.

This clonotype has a handful of counts. The chain carries TRBV12-3 or TRBV12-4 and TRBJ2-3, with TRBD2 matching over 10 bases. Trimming took 4 bases from V and 2 from J; bases not matched to a gene: 3. This CDR3 contains 15 residues. The CDR3 sequence is CASSSLAGVTDTQYF. CDR3 nucleotide sequence: TGTGCCAGCAGTTCTCTAGCGGGGGTCACAGATACGCAGTATTTT.

This chain uses TRBV9 with TRBJ2-3, with 7 positions matching TRBD2. Germline lookup yields CDR1 SGDLS and CDR2 YYNGEE. CDR3 length equals 15 residues. V gave up 1 base and J gave up 3 bases; unmatched junction bases: 5. CDR3 in DNA: TGTGCCAGCAGCGTAACGGCGGGAGCTACAGATACGCAGTATTTT. This encodes CASSVTAGATDTQYF.

V usage is TRBV12-3 or TRBV12-4 and J usage is TRBJ1-2; tentative D call: TRBD1 (5 bases). CDR3 size: 13 residues. V lost 1 base and J 7 bases, leaving 10 bases between the germline ends. CDR3 loop: CASSLGEGFGYTF. The CDR3 bases are TGTGCCAGCAGTTTAGGTGAGGGGTTTGGCTACACCTTC.

The chain has TRBV20-1 and TRBJ2-1, with a weak D call TRBD1 (7 bases). The J call may be wrong; the DNA end is better matched by TRBJ2-7. The length of the CDR3 is 15 residues. Germline values: CDR1 DFQATT, CDR2 SNEGSKA (reference sequence). The CDR3 nucleotides read TGCAGTCCGGGCCACTCAGGGGGGAGGTACAATGAGCAGTACTTC. Translation gives CSPGHSGGRYNEQYF.